A selection of T cell receptor beta chains follows, all from one sample in a study of CD8 T cells in ankylosing spondylitis. TCRdb re-derived calls from the 5' RACE reads in MiXCR, one entry per CDR3 protein. This sample has about 130,000 distinct CDR3 sequences, with roughly an eighth found just once. Material for sequencing was blood, either unsorted or a sorted T cell fraction (not recorded which). All receptors come from a female donor with ankylosing spondylitis or in good health (not recorded which). Both conserved end residues are part of each CDR3. A D gene is named only where the DNA matches it firmly. The size field is filled for only some rows; it gives once, few, many or a size class.

CDR3: CASSSDREVDTQYF
DNA: TGCGCCAGCAGCTCGGACAGGGAGGTGGATACGCAGTATTTT
V: TRBV5-1
J: TRBJ2-3
size: few
D: TRBD1

CDR3: CAIRGTGNEQYF
DNA: TGTGCCATCAGGGGGACAGGGAACGAGCAGTACTTC
V: TRBV10-3
J: TRBJ2-7
size: many
D: TRBD1

CDR3: CASSLELWGSGANVLTF
DNA: TGTGCCAGCAGTTTAGAATTGTGGGGCTCTGGGGCCAACGTCCTGACTTTC
V: TRBV12-3/TRBV12-4
J: TRBJ2-6
size: few
D: .

CDR3: CSARDRRARETQYF
DNA: TGCAGTGCTAGAGACAGGAGGGCCCGGGAGACCCAGTACTTC
V: TRBV20-1
J: TRBJ2-5
size: few
D: .

CDR3: CSARAVGSGGTDTQYF
DNA: TGCAGTGCTAGAGCGGTCGGTAGCGGAGGCACAGATACGCAGTATTTT
V: TRBV20-1
J: TRBJ2-3
size: few
D: .

CDR3: CASSFRDRVYGYTF
DNA: TGTGCCAGCAGCTTCCGGGACAGAGTCTATGGCTACACCTTC
V: TRBV5-6
J: TRBJ1-2
size: many
D: TRBD1

CDR3: CASSHFPGPDGYTF
DNA: TGTGCCAGCAGCCATTTCCCAGGGCCCGATGGCTACACCTTC
V: TRBV12-3/TRBV12-4
J: TRBJ1-2
size: few
D: .

CDR3: CASSERPGSYAFF
DNA: TGTGCCAGCAGTGAGCGCCCAGGGAGCTACGCTTTCTTT
V: TRBV6-4
J: TRBJ1-1
size: many
D: .

CDR3: CASSEAAHMNTEAFF
DNA: TGTGCCAGCAGTGAAGCAGCACACATGAACACTGAAGCTTTCTTT
V: TRBV6-1
J: TRBJ1-1
size: .
D: .

CDR3: CASSLTGTSGRDTQYF
DNA: TGTGCCAGCAGCCTGACCGGGACTAGCGGGAGGGATACGCAGTATTTT
V: TRBV6-1
J: TRBJ2-3
size: many
D: TRBD2

CDR3: CASSLKGRGHTIYF
DNA: TGTGCCAGCAGCTTAAAGGGACGGGGACACACCATATATTTT
V: TRBV7-2
J: TRBJ1-3
size: many
D: .

CDR3: CSARGAGQGHYGYTF
DNA: TGCAGTGCTAGAGGGGCCGGACAGGGGCACTATGGCTACACCTTC
V: TRBV20-1
J: TRBJ1-2
size: few
D: TRBD1

CDR3: CAWMSRNEQFF
DNA: TGTGCCTGGATGTCCCGCAATGAGCAGTTCTTC
V: TRBV30
J: TRBJ2-1
size: many
D: .

CDR3: CASSRPGLDTDTQYF
DNA: TGTGCCAGCAGCAGACCGGGACTAGACACAGATACGCAGTATTTT
V: TRBV7-9
J: TRBJ2-3
size: few
D: TRBD2

CDR3: CSATATGYSGSNQPQHF
DNA: TGCAGTGCTACTGCGACAGGCTATTCAGGGAGCAATCAGCCCCAGCATTTT
V: TRBV20-1
J: TRBJ1-5
size: few
D: .

CDR3: CASSFGSLRDTQYF
DNA: TGTGCCAGCAGTTTTGGTTCACTTCGGGATACGCAGTATTTT
V: TRBV12-3/TRBV12-4
J: TRBJ2-3
size: few
D: .

CDR3: CATSPRDNLYEQYF
DNA: TGTGCCACTTCACCTAGGGACAACCTCTACGAGCAGTACTTC
V: TRBV15
J: TRBJ2-7
size: .
D: .

CDR3: CASSLDVTGGSNTGELFF
DNA: TGCGCCAGCAGCTTGGATGTCACGGGAGGGTCCAACACCGGGGAGCTGTTTTTT
V: TRBV5-1
J: TRBJ2-2
size: .
D: TRBD2

CDR3: CASSLTGLSKRANVLTF
DNA: TGCGCCAGCAGCTTGACAGGTCTCTCGAAGAGGGCCAACGTCCTGACTTTC
V: TRBV5-1
J: TRBJ2-6
size: many
D: .

CDR3: CASRSSGRMEQYF
DNA: TGTGCCAGCAGATCTAGCGGTCGGATGGAGCAGTACTTC
V: TRBV6-1
J: TRBJ2-7
size: few
D: TRBD2

CDR3: CASSLGPGGYEQYF
DNA: TGTGCCAGCAGCCTGGGGCCAGGGGGCTACGAGCAGTACTTC
V: TRBV12-3/TRBV12-4
J: TRBJ2-7
size: many
D: TRBD1

CDR3: CASSSGRTVAYNEQFF
DNA: TGTGCCAGCAGCTCTGGGAGGACTGTCGCCTACAATGAGCAGTTCTTC
V: TRBV7-8
J: TRBJ2-1
size: few
D: .

CDR3: CASTPTATNEDYEQYF
DNA: TGTGCCAGCACCCCAACCGCAACAAATGAAGACTACGAGCAGTACTTC
V: TRBV3-1
J: TRBJ2-7
size: many
D: .